The 10 T cell receptor beta chains presented below share a single source sample, sequenced in a study of breast tumors, draining lymph nodes, adjacent tissues. Breast cancer patients provided tissue from their axillary draining lymph nodes. TCRdb ran MiXCR on the multiplex PCR reads and lists one entry per CDR3 protein. The repertoire includes fewer than 85,000 distinct CDR3 sequences, roughly 20% of them detected once, and around 2.5% sits in the top ten. The sequenced sample was axillary lymph node tissue. The receptors were gathered from a female donor with breast cancer. Some clones in this sample may be carry-over from other donors' samples.

This clonotype came up many times. The rearrangement links TRBV7-2 to TRBJ2-1; D gene uncertain. V was cut by 1 base and J by 3 bases, with 7 bases left in between. Germline V gene data show CDR1 as SGHTA and CDR2 as FQGNSA. This CDR3 has 14 residues. The CDR3 nucleotides are TGTGCCAGCAGCTTAGGTGGCAACTACAATGAGCAGTTCTTC. Protein product: CASSLGGNYNEQFF.

A note on this clonotype: With a much larger clone just one base away, this may be a read error. The J gene is TRBJ2-5, the V gene TRBV6-2 or TRBV6-3; 9 bases align to TRBD1. V shed 10 bases and J 4 bases; nucleotides not matched to a gene: 10. CDR1 and CDR2 (germline): MNHEY, SVGEGT. This CDR3 comprises 14 residues. This chain's CDR3 is CANTRDRVSETQYF. The CDR3 nucleotides are TGTGCCAACACCCGGGACAGGGTTTCAGAGACCCAGTACTTC.

This clonotype occurred many times. The V and J genes are TRBV10-3 and TRBJ2-7, with 11 nucleotides matching TRBD2. The CDR3 is 15 amino acids. The V gene end was trimmed by 4 bases and the J gene end by 2 bases; junction bases not matched to a gene: 4. CDR1 and CDR2 from the germline V gene are ENHRY and SYGVKD. This CDR3 reads CAISGKTSGTYEQYF. CDR3 DNA: TGTGCCATCAGTGGGAAGACTAGCGGGACCTACGAGCAGTACTTC.

At least ten counts were recorded for this clonotype. J is TRBJ1-2 and V is TRBV2; D remains ambiguous. The length of the CDR3 is 13 residues. The V and J ends lost 6 bases and 2 bases respectively, with 10 bases between them. Germline loops: CDR1 SNHLY, CDR2 FYNNEI. As DNA, the CDR3 is TGTGCCAGCAGGTTAGCAGCAAACTATGGCTACACCTTC. It yields the protein CASRLAANYGYTF. The full variable domain, rest sourced from reference TRBV2 and TRBJ1-2, is EPEVTQTPSHQVTQMGQEVILRCVPISNHLYFYWYRQILGQKVEFLVSFYNNEISEKSEIFDDQFSVERPDGSNFTLKIRSTKLEDSAMYFCASRLAANYGYTFGSGTRLTVV.

This clonotype was seen many times. J is TRBJ2-7 and V is TRBV7-2; no definite D call. The CDR3 contains 14 residues. Trimming took 4 bases from V and 0 from J, leaving 10 bases between them. Looked up from germline, CDR1 is SGHTA and CDR2 is FQGNSA. The CDR3 sequence: CASSSDWNSYEQYF. For the CDR3, the DNA is TGTGCCAGCAGCTCAGACTGGAACTCCTACGAGCAGTACTTC.

The CDR3: CASKQGGSTYATNEKLFF. Written as DNA, the CDR3 is TGTGCCAGTAAACAGGGTGGGAGTACCTATGCAACTAATGAAAAACTGTTTTTT. V and J are TRBV7-3 and TRBJ1-4, with a tentative D call TRBD1 (6 bases). The CDR3 is 18 residues long. Germline values: CDR1 SGHTA, CDR2 FQGTGA. Trimming took 9 bases from V and 0 from J, leaving 23 bases between them. Combining the CDR3 with reference TRBV7-3 and TRBJ1-4 gives the whole variable domain GAGVSQTPSNKVTEKGKYVELRCDPISGHTALYWYRQSLGQGPEFLIYFQGTGAADDSGLPNDRFFAVRPEGSVSTLKIQRTERGDSAVYLCASKQGGSTYATNEKLFFGSGTQLSVL.

This clonotype was detected a few times. The chain links TRBV27 to TRBJ2-2, with D perhaps TRBD2 (6 bases). The CDR3 covers 15 residues. Germline V lookup: CDR1 MNHEY, CDR2 SMNVEV (reference sequence). V lost 2 bases and J lost 6, with 13 bases in between. CDR3 region: CASSLVTSFSGELFF. The CDR3 DNA reads as TGTGCCAGCAGTTTAGTGACTAGTTTTTCCGGGGAGCTGTTTTTT.

This clonotype showed up just a few times. J is TRBJ1-4 and V is TRBV3-1, with 7 bases fitting TRBD1. Germline CDR1 reads LGHDT; CDR2 reads YNNKEL (reference sequence). This CDR3 has 14 amino acids. The V gene end was trimmed by 6 bases and the J gene end by 4 bases; junction bases not matched to a gene: 5. In DNA, the CDR3 is TGTGCCAGCAGTGAAGGGGGCTATAATGAAAAACTGTTTTTT. Its protein is CASSEGGYNEKLFF.

This clonotype appeared many times. V gene TRBV20-1 combines with J gene TRBJ2-7; TRBD2 matches 7 bases. Germline V gene sequence: CDR1 DFQATT, CDR2 SNEGSKA (reference sequence). Trimming cost V 0 bases and J 8 bases; bases outside gene matches: 10. The CDR3 totals 14 residues. DNA of the CDR3: TGCAGTGCTAGAGATGTAGGACTAGATACCCAGCAGTACTTC. It yields the protein CSARDVGLDTQQYF.

This clonotype has a count of ten or more. This sequence joins TRBV4-3 and TRBJ2-1; D gene unclear. V gave up 3 bases and J gave up 4 bases, with 16 bases separating them. Germline assignment: CDR1 LGHNA and CDR2 YSLEER. The CDR3 sequence is 16 residues long. The CDR3 is CASSHGERLEYNEQFF. The DNA for the CDR3 is TGCGCCAGCAGCCATGGTGAAAGACTCGAATACAATGAGCAGTTCTTC.